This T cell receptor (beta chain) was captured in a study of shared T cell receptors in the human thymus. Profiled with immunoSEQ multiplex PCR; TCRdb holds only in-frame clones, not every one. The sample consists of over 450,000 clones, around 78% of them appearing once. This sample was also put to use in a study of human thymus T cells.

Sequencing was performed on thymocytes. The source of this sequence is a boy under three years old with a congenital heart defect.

The CDR3 region has the DNA TGCGCCAGCAGACCTAAAGACCAAGAGACCCAGTACTTC. Translation: CASRPKDQETQYF. V gene TRBV5-1 combines with J gene TRBJ2-5; the D is unclear. This CDR3 comprises 13 residues. V lost 5 bases to trimming and J lost 0 bases, with 8 bases between them. Per the germline V gene, CDR1 is SGHRS and CDR2 is YFSETQ.